Presented here are 20 T cell receptor beta chains from one specimen sequenced in a study of blood T cell repertoires in COVID-19. TCRdb keeps only in-frame clones here, not all; method: immunoSEQ multiplex PCR. Among nearly 200,000 clones, roughly four fifths were seen once, and the ten largest hold around 7%. The sequencing input was PBMCs or T cells enriched from blood (not recorded which). These receptor sequences come from a man aged 35-49 years who had recovered from COVID-19.

The chain links TRBV15 to TRBJ1-5; D is unclear. Trimming took off 8 bases at V and 4 bases at J, with 12 bases between the two ends. The CDR3 consists of 13 residues. The germline V gene has CDR1 LNHNV and CDR2 YYDKDF (reference sequence). The CDR3 spells CATATNTNQPQHF. For the CDR3, the DNA is TGTGCCACCGCCACCAATACTAATCAGCCCCAGCATTTT.

This sequence joins TRBV9 and TRBJ1-2; 8 nucleotides match TRBD1. V lost 3 bases and J lost 0; bases outside the gene matches: 16. Germline values: CDR1 SGDLS, CDR2 YYNGEE. The CDR3 is 19 residues long. CDR3 sequence reads: CASSETLGTGDSSNYGYTF. In DNA form, the CDR3 reads TGTGCCAGCAGCGAAACCTTGGGGACAGGAGACTCTTCTAACTATGGCTACACCTTC.

The genes are TRBV4-1 and TRBJ2-6, with D uncertain. V lost 0 bases, J lost 0 bases, and 15 bases lay in between. The germline V gene encodes CDR1 MGHRA and CDR2 YSYEKL. The CDR3 has 19 residues. CDR3 coding DNA: TGCGCCAGCAGCCAAGATCCCCTGGCAGTCGCCTCTGGGGCCAACGTCCTGACTTTC. This gives the protein CASSQDPLAVASGANVLTF.

This chain joins TRBV3-1 (or the pseudogene TRBV3-2) and TRBJ2-7; 12 nucleotides agree with TRBD2. Germline V CDR1 and CDR2: LGHDT, YNNKEL (reference sequence). The junction had 5 bases not matched to a gene; V was cut back by 0 bases and J by 2 bases. The CDR3 is 17 residues long. CDR3 in amino acids: CASSQDPLAGGPYEQYF. As DNA, the CDR3 is TGTGCCAGCAGCCAAGATCCACTAGCGGGGGGCCCCTACGAGCAGTACTTC.

This sequence joins TRBV6-6 and TRBJ1-2; 8 nucleotides match TRBD1. The CDR3 is 14 amino acids. Losses at the gene ends were 4 bases for V and 8 bases for J; bases not matched to a gene: 9. Germline V gene sequence: CDR1 MNHNY, CDR2 SVGAGI (reference sequence). The CDR3 DNA follows: TGTGCCAGCAGTTCCAGGGGGCGCATCCACGGCTACACCTTC. Its translation is CASSSRGRIHGYTF.

The chain is built from TRBV2 and TRBJ1-1; D is ambiguous. The CDR3 runs to 12 residues. V lost 5 bases and J lost 1, with 5 bases in between. The germline V gene has CDR1 SNHLY and CDR2 FYNNEI. The DNA of the CDR3 is TGTGCCAGCAGTTTCCGGAACACTGAAGCTTTCTTT. Its translation is CASSFRNTEAFF.

The table lists this clone with a count of one. This chain joins TRBV7-2 and TRBJ1-5; 8 bases line up with TRBD1. The V and J ends lost 2 bases and 0 bases, in that order; junction bases with no gene match: 3. Looked up from germline, CDR1 is SGHTA and CDR2 is FQGNSA. The CDR3 totals 16 residues. The CDR3 DNA is TGTGCCAGCAGCTTATTTGGGACAGGTAGCAATCAGCCCCAGCATTTT. The encoded protein is CASSLFGTGSNQPQHF.

The J gene is TRBJ1-1, the V gene TRBV10-3; a possible D gene is TRBD1 (5 bases). Per germline, CDR1 ENHRY and CDR2 SYGVKD. The CDR3 is made up of 14 amino acids. Trimming took 5 bases from V and 1 from J, leaving 11 bases between them. The CDR3 DNA reads TGTGCCATCAGTTTACAGGAGGGGAACACTGAAGCTTTCTTT. It yields the protein CAISLQEGNTEAFF.

The J gene is TRBJ1-1, the V gene TRBV5-1; 8 bases fit TRBD1. V shed 2 bases, J shed 4 bases, and the junction held 1 base outside the gene matches. Germline V gene data show CDR1 as SGHRS and CDR2 as YFSETQ. This CDR3 comprises 13 residues. In DNA form, the CDR3 reads TGCGCCAGCAGCTTTCAGGGGGCCACTGAAGCTTTCTTT. It encodes CASSFQGATEAFF.

The chain combines TRBV15 with TRBJ2-4; 7 bases are a match to TRBD1. Germline V lookup: CDR1 LNHNV, CDR2 YYDKDF (reference sequence). V was pared by 5 bases and J by 3 bases, with 10 bases of the junction left unmatched. The CDR3 consists of 16 residues. This chain's CDR3 is CATSPRWTGSKNIQYF. CDR3 DNA sequence: TGTGCCACCAGCCCCCGTTGGACAGGAAGCAAAAACATTCAGTACTTC.

The chain carries TRBV19 and TRBJ1-5; the D is unclear. The V and J ends lost 3 bases and 6 bases respectively, with 15 bases between them. The CDR3 totals 15 residues. CDR1 and CDR2 from the germline V gene are LNHDA and SQIVND (reference sequence). Here the CDR3 DNA reads TGTGCCAGTAGTATCCCGGCCGAGGCCGGTCAGCCCCAGCATTTT. It encodes CASSIPAEAGQPQHF.

The V call is TRBV11-2, the J call TRBJ2-7; 8 bases line up with TRBD1. This CDR3 has 17 amino acids. Germline assignment: CDR1 SGHAT and CDR2 FQNNGV. With V trimmed by 4 bases and J by 2 bases, 13 bases remained unmatched. The CDR3 loop reads CASSSLSGTGGTYEQYF. The CDR3 DNA sequence: TGTGCCAGCAGCTCACTCTCCGGGACAGGCGGAACCTACGAGCAGTACTTC.

The J gene is TRBJ2-5, the V gene TRBV28; D perhaps matches TRBD2 (5 bases). The CDR3 sequence is 15 residues long. Germline assignment: CDR1 MDHEN and CDR2 SYDVKM. V lost 2 bases to trimming and J lost 5 bases, with 15 bases between them. CDR3 DNA sequence: TGTGCCAGCAGTTTACGGGCAGGACCTAGCGAGACCCAGTACTTC. Protein sequence: CASSLRAGPSETQYF.

The J gene is TRBJ1-2, the V gene TRBV4-2, with unresolved D. CDR1 LGHNA and CDR2 YNFKEQ come from the germline V gene. V was shortened by 0 bases and J by 0 bases, with 11 bases between the two germline ends. CDR3 size: 16 residues. CDR3: CASSQDPKGANYGYTF. For the CDR3, the DNA is TGTGCCAGCAGCCAAGACCCCAAAGGAGCTAACTATGGCTACACCTTC.

The chain carries TRBV4-2 and TRBJ1-1; D perhaps matches TRBD1 (6 bases). Germline assignment: CDR1 LGHNA and CDR2 YNFKEQ. The CDR3 is 15 residues long. V dropped 1 base and J dropped 4 bases, with 13 bases sitting between them. In DNA form, the CDR3 reads TGTGCCAGCAGCCAAGCCATCGGCAGGGGCACTGAAGCTTTCTTT. The encoded protein is CASSQAIGRGTEAFF.

The chain uses TRBV6-6 and TRBJ1-1; 8 bases align to TRBD1. This CDR3 region has 15 residues. J gave up 1 base and V 4 bases, and 5 bases lay outside the gene matches. CDR1 MNHNY and CDR2 SVGAGI come from the germline V gene (reference sequence). The CDR3 spells CASSSRTGTNTEAFF. CDR3 nucleotides: TGTGCCAGCAGTTCGCGGACAGGGACGAACACTGAAGCTTTCTTT.

J is TRBJ1-1 and V is TRBV5-1; possibly TRBD1 for D (6 bases). Between the trimmed V and J ends, which lost 4 bases and 11 bases, there was a span of 15 bases. Germline values: CDR1 SGHRS, CDR2 YFSETQ. This CDR3 is 12 amino acids long. CDR3 DNA: TGCGCCAGCAGCAGACCGGGGGGCGACGCTTTCTTT. As protein: CASSRPGGDAFF.

This clone was observed a handful of times. The chain employs TRBV11-3 and TRBJ2-1, with D uncertain. The CDR3 is 13 residues long. Germline lookup yields CDR1 SGHNT and CDR2 YENEEA. Trimming removed 4 bases from V and 10 bases from J, with 14 bases in between. CDR3 nucleotide sequence: TGTGCCAGCAGCTCAAACATCCGAGGAGAGCAGTTCTTC. Its translation is CASSSNIRGEQFF.

This clone was seen a few times. The chain recombines TRBV9 with TRBJ1-1; D might be TRBD1 (5 bases). V was pared by 0 bases and J by 3 bases, with 6 bases between. CDR1 is SGDLS and CDR2 is YYNGEE in the germline V gene. The CDR3 is 13 amino acids. DNA for the CDR3: TGTGCCAGCAGCGTAGACAGGTACACTGAAGCTTTCTTT. It is translated as CASSVDRYTEAFF.

The chain recombines TRBV5-6 with TRBJ2-5; 15 bases line up with TRBD2. The trim removed 4 bases at V and 1 base at J, leaving 2 bases unmatched. CDR3 length: 16 amino acids. Germline V gene lookup returns CDR1 SGHDT and CDR2 YYEEEE. In nucleotides, the CDR3 is TGTGCCAGCAGCGTGGGACTAGCGGGGGGCCAAGAGACCCAGTACTTC. This sequence encodes CASSVGLAGGQETQYF. The complete variable domain, with remaining parts taken from reference TRBV5-6 and TRBJ2-5, reads DAGVTQSPTHLIKTRGQQVTLRCSPKSGHDTVSWYQQALGQGPQFIFQYYEEEERQRGNFPDRFSGHQFPNYSSELNVNALLLGDSALYLCASSVGLAGGQETQYFGPGTRLLVL.